This T cell receptor (beta chain) was recorded in a study of OX40 agonist ivuxolimab in advanced cancers. Whole-study results and caveats: Specificity for antigen went undetermined in the expanded peripheral T cells.

The count of this clone is one. Its antigen is not identified. Clones were sequenced by immunoSEQ multiplex PCR, and TCRdb holds only the in-frame ones, with some missing. The data show roughly 48,000 clones, with around nine tenths seen just once and over 9% held by the top ten. Source: CD4+ or CD8+ T cells sorted from blood, taken in a trial of the OX40 agonist ivuxolimab. This sequence was found in an adult with an advanced solid tumor such as melanoma, head and neck, liver or kidney cancer.

The CDR3, as DNA: TGTGCCAGTCATACAGGGCTCTCGAACACTGAAGCTTTCTTT. This sequence encodes CASHTGLSNTEAFF. V and J are TRBV6-4 and TRBJ1-1; tentatively, D is TRBD1 (6 bases). This CDR3 comprises 14 residues. The germline gives CDR1 MRHNA, CDR2 SNTAGT. Trimming shortened V by 9 bases and J by 1 base, and 15 bases separated the two germline ends.